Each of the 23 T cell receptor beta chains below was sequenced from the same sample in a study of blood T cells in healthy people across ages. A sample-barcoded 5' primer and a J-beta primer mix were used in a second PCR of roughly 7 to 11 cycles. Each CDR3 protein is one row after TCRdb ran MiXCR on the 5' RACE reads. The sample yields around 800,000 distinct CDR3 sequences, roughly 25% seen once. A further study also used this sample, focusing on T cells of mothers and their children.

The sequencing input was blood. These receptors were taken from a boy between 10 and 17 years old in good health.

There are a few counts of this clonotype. The CDR3 bases are TGTGCCAGCAGCCCCTGGACGGGAGACACTGAAGCTTTCTTT. Its translation is CASSPWTGDTEAFF. The chain couples TRBV7-6 to TRBJ1-1; D not resolved. From germline, CDR1 is SGHVS and CDR2 FNYEAQ. The CDR3 extends over 14 amino acids. Deletions cut 5 bases from V and 3 bases from J, with 13 bases between.

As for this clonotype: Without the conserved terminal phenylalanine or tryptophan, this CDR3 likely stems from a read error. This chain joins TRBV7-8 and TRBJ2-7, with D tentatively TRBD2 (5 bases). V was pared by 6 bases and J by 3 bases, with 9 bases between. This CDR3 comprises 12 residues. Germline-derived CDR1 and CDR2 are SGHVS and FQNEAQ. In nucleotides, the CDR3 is TGTGCCAGCAGGGCCAGCGGCTACGAGCAGTACCTC. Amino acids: CASRASGYEQYL.

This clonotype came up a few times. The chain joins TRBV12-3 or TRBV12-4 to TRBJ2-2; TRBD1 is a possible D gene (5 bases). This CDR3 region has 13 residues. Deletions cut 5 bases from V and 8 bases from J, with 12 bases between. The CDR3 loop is CASSTQGRGELFF. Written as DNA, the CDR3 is TGTGCCAGCAGTACCCAGGGTAGGGGGGAGCTGTTTTTT.

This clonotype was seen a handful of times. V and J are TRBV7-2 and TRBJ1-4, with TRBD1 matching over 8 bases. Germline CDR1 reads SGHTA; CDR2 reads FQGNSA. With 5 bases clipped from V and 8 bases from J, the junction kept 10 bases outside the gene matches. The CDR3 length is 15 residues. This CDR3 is CASSDRTGPGEKLFF. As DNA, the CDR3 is TGTGCCAGCAGCGACCGGACAGGGCCCGGAGAAAAACTGTTTTTT.

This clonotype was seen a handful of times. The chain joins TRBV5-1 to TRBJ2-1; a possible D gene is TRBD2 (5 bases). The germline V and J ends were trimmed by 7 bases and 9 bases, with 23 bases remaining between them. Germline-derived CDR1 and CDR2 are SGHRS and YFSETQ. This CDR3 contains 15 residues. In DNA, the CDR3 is TGCGCCAGCTGCCCTGGGCAGCGGCGTCCCGTTGAGCAGTTCTTC. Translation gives CASCPGQRRPVEQFF.

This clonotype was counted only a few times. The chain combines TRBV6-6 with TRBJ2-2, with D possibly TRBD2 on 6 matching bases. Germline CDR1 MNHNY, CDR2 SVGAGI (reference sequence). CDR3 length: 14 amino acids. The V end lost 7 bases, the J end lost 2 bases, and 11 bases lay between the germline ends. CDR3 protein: CASKRTTNTGELFF. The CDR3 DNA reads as TGTGCCAGCAAACGGACTACCAACACCGGGGAGCTGTTTTTT.

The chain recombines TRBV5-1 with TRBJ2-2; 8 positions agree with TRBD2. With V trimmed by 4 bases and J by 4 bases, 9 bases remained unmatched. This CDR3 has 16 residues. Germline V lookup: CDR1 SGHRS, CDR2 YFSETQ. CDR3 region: CASSRTTSASTGELFF. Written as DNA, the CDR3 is TGCGCCAGCAGCCGAACGACTAGCGCGAGCACCGGGGAGCTGTTTTTT.

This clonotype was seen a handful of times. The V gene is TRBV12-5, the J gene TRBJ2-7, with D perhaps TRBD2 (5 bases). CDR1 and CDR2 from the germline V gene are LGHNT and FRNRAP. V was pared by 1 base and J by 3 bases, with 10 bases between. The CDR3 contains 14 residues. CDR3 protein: CASGLGQRVYEQYF. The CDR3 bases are TGTGCTAGTGGTTTGGGGCAGAGGGTCTACGAGCAGTACTTC.

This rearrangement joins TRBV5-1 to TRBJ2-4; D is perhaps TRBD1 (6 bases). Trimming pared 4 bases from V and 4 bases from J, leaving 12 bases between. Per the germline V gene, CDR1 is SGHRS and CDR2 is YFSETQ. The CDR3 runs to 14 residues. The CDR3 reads CASSRTDTKNIQYF. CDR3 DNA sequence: TGCGCCAGCAGCAGGACAGACACTAAAAACATTCAGTACTTC.

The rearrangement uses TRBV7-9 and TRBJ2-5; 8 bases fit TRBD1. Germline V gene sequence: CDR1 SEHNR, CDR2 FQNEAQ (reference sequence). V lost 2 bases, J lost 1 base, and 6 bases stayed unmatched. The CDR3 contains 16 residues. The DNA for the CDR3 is TGTGCCAGCAGCTTATTTACAGGGGGGACCCAAGAGACCCAGTACTTC. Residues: CASSLFTGGTQETQYF.

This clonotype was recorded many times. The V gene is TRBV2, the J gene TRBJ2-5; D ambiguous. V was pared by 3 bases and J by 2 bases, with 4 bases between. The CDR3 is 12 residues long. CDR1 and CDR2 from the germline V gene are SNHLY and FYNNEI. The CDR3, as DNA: TGTGCCAGCAGTGAGCCGCAAGAGACCCAGTACTTC. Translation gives CASSEPQETQYF.

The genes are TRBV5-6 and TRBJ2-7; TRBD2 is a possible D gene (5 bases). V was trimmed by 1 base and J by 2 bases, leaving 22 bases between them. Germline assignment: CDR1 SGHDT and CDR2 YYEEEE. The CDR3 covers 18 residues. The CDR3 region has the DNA TGTGCCAGCAGCTTGTTTCGCCCCACGGGATGGGAGCCCTACGAGCAGTACTTC. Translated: CASSLFRPTGWEPYEQYF.

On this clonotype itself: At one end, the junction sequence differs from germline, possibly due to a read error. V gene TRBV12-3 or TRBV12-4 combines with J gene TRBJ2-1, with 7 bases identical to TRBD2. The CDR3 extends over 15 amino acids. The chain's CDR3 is CASSPMGGGNYEQYF. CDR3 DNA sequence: TGTGCCAGCAGCCCCATGGGCGGGGGAAACTACGAGCAGTATTTC.

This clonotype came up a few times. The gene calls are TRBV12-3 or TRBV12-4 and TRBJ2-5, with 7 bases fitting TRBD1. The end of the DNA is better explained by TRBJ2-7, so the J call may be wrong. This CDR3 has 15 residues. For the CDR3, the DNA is TGTGCCAGCAGTTTAGGGGACAGAGGGCTTGGCGAGCAGTACTTC. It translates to CASSLGDRGLGEQYF.

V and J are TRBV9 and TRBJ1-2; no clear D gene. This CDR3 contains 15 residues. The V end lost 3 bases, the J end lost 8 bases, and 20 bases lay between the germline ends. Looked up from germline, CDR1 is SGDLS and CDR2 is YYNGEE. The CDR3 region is CASSAAPGPLGGYTF. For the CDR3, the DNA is TGTGCCAGCAGCGCAGCGCCAGGCCCCCTGGGGGGCTACACCTTC.

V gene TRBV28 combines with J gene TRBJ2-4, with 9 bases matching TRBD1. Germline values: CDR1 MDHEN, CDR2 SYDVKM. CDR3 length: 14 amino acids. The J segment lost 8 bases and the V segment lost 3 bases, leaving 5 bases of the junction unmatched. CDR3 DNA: TGTGCCAGCAGTTTTGGGGACAGGGTATACATTCAGTACTTC. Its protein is CASSFGDRVYIQYF.

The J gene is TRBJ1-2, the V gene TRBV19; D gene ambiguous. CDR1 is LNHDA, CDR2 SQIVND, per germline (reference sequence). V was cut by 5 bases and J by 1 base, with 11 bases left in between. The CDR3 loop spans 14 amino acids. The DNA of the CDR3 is TGTGCCAGTAGTCCATTGAGTCTTAACTATGGCTACACCTTC. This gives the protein CASSPLSLNYGYTF.

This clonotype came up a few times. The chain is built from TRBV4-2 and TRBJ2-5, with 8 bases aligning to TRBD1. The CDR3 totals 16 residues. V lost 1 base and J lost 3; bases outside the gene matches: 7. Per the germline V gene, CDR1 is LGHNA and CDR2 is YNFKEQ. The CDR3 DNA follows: TGTGCCAGCAGCCAAGTAGGGGACAGGAGGGAAGAGACCCAGTACTTC. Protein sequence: CASSQVGDRREETQYF.

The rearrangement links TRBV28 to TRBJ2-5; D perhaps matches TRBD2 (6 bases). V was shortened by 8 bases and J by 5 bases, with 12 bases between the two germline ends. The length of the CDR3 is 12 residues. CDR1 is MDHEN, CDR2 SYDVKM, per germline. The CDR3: CASWGDRETQYF. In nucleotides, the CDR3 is TGTGCCAGCTGGGGGGATCGGGAGACCCAGTACTTC.

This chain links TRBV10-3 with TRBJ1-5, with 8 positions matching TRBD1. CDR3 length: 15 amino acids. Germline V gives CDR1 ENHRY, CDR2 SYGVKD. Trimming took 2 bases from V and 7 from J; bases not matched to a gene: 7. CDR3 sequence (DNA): TGTGCCATCAGTGAGACCGACAGGGGTTGGCAGCCCCAGCATTTT. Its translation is CAISETDRGWQPQHF.

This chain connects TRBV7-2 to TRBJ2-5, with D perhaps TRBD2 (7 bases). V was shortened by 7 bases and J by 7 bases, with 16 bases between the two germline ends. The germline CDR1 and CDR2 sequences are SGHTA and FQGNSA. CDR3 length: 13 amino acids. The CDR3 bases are TGTGCCAGCAACCCCGGGGGGCTGGGGACCCAGTACTTC. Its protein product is CASNPGGLGTQYF.

CDR3 nucleotide sequence: TGCGCCAGCAGCCCCTACCCAAACAGGGAATATAGCAATCAGCCCCAGCATTTT. Translated: CASSPYPNREYSNQPQHF. V is TRBV5-1 and J is TRBJ1-5, with D possibly being TRBD1 (6 bases). Germline V gene lookup returns CDR1 SGHRS and CDR2 YFSETQ. The CDR3 covers 18 residues. V lost 4 bases, J lost 0 bases, and 20 bases lay in between.

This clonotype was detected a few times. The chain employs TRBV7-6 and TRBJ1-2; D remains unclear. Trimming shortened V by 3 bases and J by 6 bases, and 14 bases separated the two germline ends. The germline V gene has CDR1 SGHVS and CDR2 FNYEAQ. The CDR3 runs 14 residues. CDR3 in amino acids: CASSLGAGFDGYTF. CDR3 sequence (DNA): TGTGCCAGCAGCTTGGGTGCTGGATTTGATGGCTACACCTTC.